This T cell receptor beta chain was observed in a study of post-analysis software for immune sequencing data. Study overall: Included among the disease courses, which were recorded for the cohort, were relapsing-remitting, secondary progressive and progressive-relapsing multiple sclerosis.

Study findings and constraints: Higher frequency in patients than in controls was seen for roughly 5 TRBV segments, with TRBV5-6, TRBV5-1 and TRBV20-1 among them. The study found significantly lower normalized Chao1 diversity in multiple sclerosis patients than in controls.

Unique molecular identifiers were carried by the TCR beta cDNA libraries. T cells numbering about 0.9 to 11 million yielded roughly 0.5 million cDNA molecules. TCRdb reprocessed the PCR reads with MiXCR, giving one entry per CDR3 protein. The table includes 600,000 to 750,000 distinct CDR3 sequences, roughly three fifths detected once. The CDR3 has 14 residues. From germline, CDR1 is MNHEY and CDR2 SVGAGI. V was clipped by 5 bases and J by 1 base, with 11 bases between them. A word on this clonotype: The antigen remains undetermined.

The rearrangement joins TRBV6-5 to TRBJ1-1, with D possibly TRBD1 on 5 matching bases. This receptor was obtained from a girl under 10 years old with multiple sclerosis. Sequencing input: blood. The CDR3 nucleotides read TGTGCCAGCAGTGATCGAGGGGAGAACACTGAAGCTTTCTTT. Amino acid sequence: CASSDRGENTEAFF.